This is a list of T cell receptor beta chains from one sample in a study of blood T cell repertoires in COVID-19. Clones were sequenced by immunoSEQ multiplex PCR, and TCRdb holds only the in-frame ones, with some missing. This table has about 52,000 clones, 80% to 95% appearing once. The source material was peripheral blood. These receptors came from a human donor in a cohort sampled during active COVID-19. The CDR3 runs from the conserved cysteine through the conserved F or W. The order of the fields is V gene, clone size, D gene, J gene, CDR3 DNA, CDR3 protein. A D gene is named only where the DNA matches it firmly. Some rows have no size entry. The others give once, few or many, or a class for an expanded clone.

TRBV28	NA	NA	TRBJ2-3	TGTGCCAGCAGTTTTTTTGGGGGCGACTGGGACCGAAACACAGATACGCAGTATTTT	CASSFFGGDWDRNTDTQYF
TRBV5-1	NA	NA	TRBJ1-6	TGCGCCAGCACCCCAGGGGTTTCGGGGTCACCCCTCCACTTT	CASTPGVSGSPLHF
TRBV18	NA	TRBD1	TRBJ1-1	TGTGCCAGCTCACCATTGTCCGGGACAGGGCCTATGAACACTGAAGCTTTCTTT	CASSPLSGTGPMNTEAFF
TRBV5-4	NA	NA	TRBJ1-1	TGTGCCAGCAGCCCAAGCAGTCTGAGGACTGAAGCTTTCTTT	CASSPSSLRTEAFF
TRBV9	NA	TRBD2	TRBJ2-2	TGTGCCAGCAGCCCCGGGACTATACCTACCGGGGAGCTGTTTTTT	CASSPGTIPTGELFF
TRBV5-4	NA	NA	TRBJ2-1	TGTGCCAGCAGCTTGACTCCGGGGAATGAGCAGTTCTTC	CASSLTPGNEQFF
TRBV11-2	once	TRBD1	TRBJ1-1	TGTGCCAGCAGCTTAGCCTCGGGGACAGGAGCTTTCTTT	CASSLASGTGAFF
TRBV5-1	NA	NA	TRBJ2-6	TGCGCCAGCAGCTTGGAGGTGCAGGGCCCCCACTCTGGGGCCAACGTCCTGACTTTC	CASSLEVQGPHSGANVLTF
TRBV6-1	NA	NA	TRBJ2-3	TGTGCCAGCAGTGACCACGTTGGGGCATTGGCAGATACGCAGTATTTT	CASSDHVGALADTQYF
TRBV7-9	NA	NA	TRBJ2-7	TGTGCCAGCAGTCGACTACCGTACGAGCAGTACTTC	CASSRLPYEQYF
TRBV5-6	NA	TRBD1	TRBJ2-7	TGTGCCAGCAGCCCCCCGGGACAGGGCTACGAGCAGTACTTC	CASSPPGQGYEQYF
TRBV3-1/TRBV3-2	NA	TRBD1	TRBJ1-3	TGTGCCAGCAGCCCGACAGGGGCTGGAAACACCATATATTTT	CASSPTGAGNTIYF